This is a list of T cell receptor beta chains from one sample in a study of OX40 agonist ivuxolimab in advanced cancers. Sequenced by immunoSEQ multiplex PCR; TCRdb stores in-frame clones only, minus some. This sample has around 70,000 clones; roughly four fifths occur once, and the top ten carry 2% to 2.5%. The sample was CD4+ or CD8+ T cells sorted from blood, taken in a trial of the OX40 agonist ivuxolimab. The receptors come from an adult with an advanced solid tumor such as melanoma, head and neck, liver or kidney cancer. The conserved cysteine and the conserved F or W are not part of the CDR3 here. Fields, in order: J gene, V gene, CDR3 protein.

J: TRBJ1-1
V: TRBV7-8
CDR3: ASSPGVHTEAF

J: TRBJ2-7
V: TRBV7-9
CDR3: ASSPRQGSSYEQY

J: TRBJ2-2
V: TRBV10-3
CDR3: AISGSIVTHTGELF

J: TRBJ2-6
V: TRBV27
CDR3: ASSFYSGVGANVLT

J: TRBJ2-2
V: TRBV7-2
CDR3: ATWSGSTGELF

J: TRBJ2-1
V: TRBV4-3
CDR3: ASSQDGSGSSYNEQF

J: TRBJ1-2
V: TRBV7-2
CDR3: ASSVQGQGYGYT

J: TRBJ2-2
V: TRBV9
CDR3: ASRGVFGELF

J: TRBJ2-6
V: TRBV28
CDR3: ASSSGALGANVLT

J: TRBJ2-3
V: TRBV27
CDR3: ASSLLGFGGDTQY

J: TRBJ2-1
V: TRBV7-3
CDR3: ASSLPRQVYNEQF

J: TRBJ2-5
V: TRBV11-2
CDR3: ASSPSRTTGFQETQY

J: TRBJ1-1
V: TRBV2
CDR3: ASSDELNTEAF

J: TRBJ2-3
V: TRBV29-1
CDR3: SVEDRRSGSADTQY

J: TRBJ1-4
V: TRBV18
CDR3: ASSPGAPSEKLF

J: TRBJ1-5
V: TRBV7-2
CDR3: ASSLSRGNQPQH

J: TRBJ1-1
V: TRBV7-2
CDR3: ASSFNSNTEAF

J: TRBJ2-2
V: TRBV7-9
CDR3: ASSLRATGPGELF

J: TRBJ2-7
V: TRBV10-3
CDR3: AISESPGYEQY

J: TRBJ1-1
V: TRBV6-5
CDR3: ASSSVGGYDTEAF

J: TRBJ1-1
V: TRBV19
CDR3: ASSIEGTGGGSTEAF

J: TRBJ1-2
V: TRBV11-2
CDR3: ASSLGNRGDYGYT

J: TRBJ2-5
V: TRBV6-5
CDR3: ASSYSRQGDAQY

J: TRBJ2-3
V: TRBV7-2
CDR3: ASSPGLAGVGADTQY

J: TRBJ1-1
V: TRBV6-1
CDR3: ASSDRGGTEAF

J: TRBJ2-5
V: TRBV27
CDR3: ASSLDREQETQY

J: TRBJ2-3
V: TRBV19
CDR3: ASTPGLLSTDTQY

J: TRBJ2-6
V: TRBV15
CDR3: ATSPDTSGANVLT

J: TRBJ2-2
V: TRBV5-1
CDR3: ASSLGVYTGELF

J: TRBJ2-1
V: TRBV7-2
CDR3: ASSQSGLAGTNEQF

J: TRBJ1-6
V: TRBV5-1
CDR3: ASSPDQGYNNSPLH

J: TRBJ2-7
V: TRBV6-6
CDR3: ASGLAGNGEQY

J: TRBJ2-2
V: TRBV5-1
CDR3: ASSPMQGNTGELF

J: TRBJ1-2
V: TRBV6-5
CDR3: ASRATGTYGYT

J: TRBJ1-2
V: TRBV5-5
CDR3: ASRLTGGIDGYT

J: TRBJ1-2
V: TRBV11-3
CDR3: ASSLGQPDYGYT

J: TRBJ1-2
V: TRBV28
CDR3: ASVTGDNGYT

J: TRBJ2-7
V: TRBV28
CDR3: ATNSLPTYEQY

J: TRBJ2-1
V: TRBV7-2
CDR3: ASSENRAHEQF

J: TRBJ2-1
V: TRBV7-2
CDR3: ASSLALAGRAYNEQF

J: TRBJ1-2
V: TRBV11-2
CDR3: ASSPGRIAVSYGYT

J: TRBJ1-1
V: TRBV4-2
CDR3: ASSQGQRNTEAF

J: TRBJ2-1
V: TRBV4-1
CDR3: ASSRALAARQEQF

J: TRBJ2-3
V: TRBV6-1
CDR3: ASSTSASGTDTQY

J: TRBJ2-5
V: TRBV15
CDR3: ATSRDRAGGIETQY

J: TRBJ2-1
V: TRBV2
CDR3: ASRVLAGFGEQF

J: TRBJ2-3
V: TRBV10-3
CDR3: AITKAGSTDTQY

J: TRBJ1-5
V: TRBV6-5
CDR3: ASSGGSRQPQH

J: TRBJ2-7
V: TRBV11-2
CDR3: ASSSGLAGAQQY

J: TRBJ1-2
V: TRBV4-2
CDR3: ASSQGGTENYGYT

J: TRBJ2-7
V: TRBV2
CDR3: ASSRWDEQY

J: TRBJ2-7
V: TRBV5-5
CDR3: ASSERQRGQY

J: TRBJ2-1
V: TRBV7-7
CDR3: ASSRDRDNEQF

J: TRBJ1-2
V: TRBV21-1
CDR3: ASLLWLAGYT

J: TRBJ2-3
V: TRBV10-3
CDR3: AISRLAGLSTDTQY